Presented here are 19 T cell receptor beta chains from one specimen sequenced in a study of cytomegalovirus exposure and HLA in healthy donors. PCR amplification relied on 60 Vbeta primers (plus 13 Jbeta primers). Only in-frame clones appear in the TCRdb table, and some are missing; sequencing was by immunoSEQ multiplex PCR. This table has 100,000 to 150,000 clones, approximately 74% appearing once. Input material: PBMCs. The receptors were sampled from a woman between 50 and 59 years old in good health and CMV-seropositive.

The V gene is TRBV4-3, the J gene TRBJ1-4; weak D call: TRBD1 (5 bases). The germline CDR1 and CDR2 sequences are LGHNA and YSLEER. V was shortened by 0 bases and J by 4 bases, with 24 bases between the two germline ends. This CDR3 comprises 20 residues. CDR3 DNA: TGCGCCAGCAGCCAAGATGGAGGGACTATGTCCGTGGGGGTTAATGAAAAACTGTTTTTT. This translates into CASSQDGGTMSVGVNEKLFF.

J is TRBJ1-2 and V is TRBV30; no definite D call. Germline V lookup: CDR1 GTSNPN, CDR2 SVGIG (reference sequence). Trimming pared 0 bases from V and 5 bases from J, leaving 10 bases between. This CDR3 contains 13 residues. The DNA for the CDR3 is TGTGCCTGGAGTGTACGACTGCCATATGGCTACACCTTC. Amino acid sequence: CAWSVRLPYGYTF.

The V call is TRBV4-3, the J call TRBJ2-2; 7 bases match TRBD2. V was clipped by 3 bases and J by 0 bases; unmatched bases: 10. Germline loops: CDR1 LGHNA, CDR2 YSLEER. The CDR3 extends over 18 amino acids. Here the CDR3 reads CASSQDDVLAANTGELFF. CDR3 bases: TGCGCCAGCAGCCAGGATGATGTGCTAGCGGCGAACACCGGGGAGCTGTTTTTT.

V and J are TRBV2 and TRBJ1-5; D unresolved. The ends were cut back, 6 bases at V and 1 base at J, with 13 bases in the middle. CDR3 length: 15 residues. The V gene's germline CDR1 is SNHLY and CDR2 FYNNEI. CDR3 region: CASRTGRASNQPQHF. The CDR3 coding sequence is TGTGCCAGCAGGACTGGGCGGGCCAGCAATCAGCCCCAGCATTTT.

The chain links TRBV6-5 to TRBJ2-7; 7 bases align to TRBD1. CDR1 MNHEY and CDR2 SVGAGI come from the germline V gene. V trimming: 6 bases; J trimming: 5 bases; junction bases outside the gene matches: 7. There are 13 residues in the CDR3. CDR3 sequence reads: CASRLQGLDEQYF. The CDR3 nucleotides are TGTGCCAGCAGACTACAGGGGCTGGACGAGCAGTACTTC.

J is TRBJ2-3 and V is TRBV28, with 10 bases identical to TRBD2. Per the germline V gene, CDR1 is MDHEN and CDR2 is SYDVKM. This CDR3 comprises 16 residues. J was trimmed by 0 bases and V by 7 bases; bases with no gene match: 7. The CDR3 DNA reads TGTGCCAGCAATCCTAGCGGGAGCGTCAGCACAGATACGCAGTATTTT. It encodes CASNPSGSVSTDTQYF.

This clone was picked up a small number of times. The chain links TRBV21-1 to TRBJ2-7; TRBD2, the table's D call, was not compared with the DNA. TRBV21-1 is an annotated pseudogene. CDR3 size: 20 residues. The CDR3 coding sequence is TGTGCCAGCAGCCCCAAGGCAGCCGGGACTAAGACGGGGCGGATCTACGAGCAGTACTTC. This encodes CASSPKAAGTKTGRIYEQYF.

This chain uses TRBV5-4 with TRBJ2-7, with 12 bases lining up with TRBD2. The CDR3 runs to 15 residues. The junction had 1 base not matched to a gene; V was cut back by 0 bases and J by 3 bases. Germline loops: CDR1 SGHNT, CDR2 YYREEE (reference sequence). Here the CDR3 reads CASSLGLAGVYEQYF. Written as DNA, the CDR3 is TGTGCCAGCAGCTTGGGACTAGCGGGAGTCTACGAGCAGTACTTC.

The V gene is TRBV4-2, the J gene TRBJ1-1; D gene unclear. The CDR3 has 12 amino acids. Looked up from germline, CDR1 is LGHNA and CDR2 is YNFKEQ. Trimming took 3 bases from V and 6 from J, leaving 8 bases between them. The CDR3 DNA sequence: TGTGCCAGCAGCCACCCCGGGTCTGAAGCTTTCTTT. The encoded protein is CASSHPGSEAFF.

The rearrangement uses TRBV11-2 and TRBJ1-6, with D uncertain. Germline loops: CDR1 SGHAT, CDR2 FQNNGV. The CDR3 totals 16 residues. V lost 5 bases and J lost 10, with 21 bases in between. As DNA, the CDR3 is TGTGCCAGCAGCGCCCGGCCTATTGGCAGCGGATCACCCCTCCACTTT. Translation gives CASSARPIGSGSPLHF.

The V and J genes are TRBV18 and TRBJ2-5, with unresolved D. CDR3 length equals 13 residues. V gave up 5 bases and J gave up 4 bases, with 11 bases separating them. Germline V gene sequence: CDR1 KGHSH, CDR2 LQKENI. The CDR3 is CASSSPAGETQYF. CDR3 nucleotides: TGTGCCAGCTCATCGCCCGCCGGAGAGACCCAGTACTTC. Filled out from reference TRBV18 and TRBJ2-5, the complete variable domain reads NAGVMQNPRHLVRRRGQEARLRCSPMKGHSHVYWYRQLPEEGLKFMVYLQKENIIDESGMPKERFSAEFPKEGPSILRIQQVVRGDSAAYFCASSSPAGETQYFGPGTRLLVL.

In the case of this clone: At one end the junction does not follow the germline gene, possibly because of a read error. This rearrangement joins TRBV19 to TRBJ2-3, with unresolved D. The CDR3 length is 15 residues. CDR1 and CDR2 (germline): LNHDA, SQIVND (reference sequence). The CDR3 DNA follows: TGTGCCAGTAGTCTAGACCCTCCCGGTACAGATACGCAGTATTTT. It yields the protein CASSLDPPGTDTQYF.

This chain connects TRBV14 to TRBJ1-1; possibly TRBD1 for D (5 bases). Between the trimmed V and J ends, which lost 2 bases and 11 bases, there was a span of 15 bases. The CDR3 is 13 amino acids. Germline loops: CDR1 SGHDN, CDR2 FVKESK. The CDR3 protein is CASSQSGAGRAFF. CDR3 nucleotides: TGTGCCAGCAGCCAATCCGGGGCGGGAAGGGCTTTCTTT.

The count of this clone is one. The chain recombines TRBV7-2 with TRBJ2-3; TRBD2 matches at 8 bases. V shed 6 bases, J shed 2 bases, and the junction held 4 bases outside the gene matches. Germline CDR1 SGHTA, CDR2 FQGNSA. The CDR3 has 14 residues. The CDR3 sequence is CASSPTSATDTQYF. CDR3 DNA: TGTGCCAGCAGTCCGACTAGCGCCACAGATACGCAGTATTTT.

V is TRBV11-2 and J is TRBJ2-1, with 12 nucleotides matching TRBD2. From germline, CDR1 is SGHAT and CDR2 FQNNGV. V lost 4 bases to trimming and J lost 8 bases; unmatched junction nucleotides: 12. This CDR3 contains 17 residues. The CDR3 here is CASSSRLAGEVSDEQFF. CDR3 bases: TGTGCCAGCAGCTCACGACTAGCGGGGGAGGTTAGCGATGAGCAGTTCTTC.

This clone was picked up a small number of times. V and J are TRBV7-2 and TRBJ2-7; weak D call: TRBD1 (6 bases). This CDR3 contains 15 residues. With 2 bases removed from V and 0 bases from J, the gap between germline ends came to 11 bases. Germline V gives CDR1 SGHTA, CDR2 FQGNSA. Written as DNA, the CDR3 is TGTGCCAGCAGCTTAAGTGGACAGAGCTCCTACGAGCAGTACTTC. It translates to CASSLSGQSSYEQYF.

The chain is built from TRBV2 and TRBJ2-5; TRBD2 agrees at 11 bases. J was trimmed by 3 bases and V by 4 bases; bases with no gene match: 7. CDR3 size: 16 residues. Per germline, CDR1 SNHLY and CDR2 FYNNEI. The CDR3 coding sequence is TGTGCCAGCAGTGGGGGGACTAGCGGAGAGAAAGAGACCCAGTACTTC. It yields the protein CASSGGTSGEKETQYF.

The rearrangement links TRBV2 to TRBJ1-2, with TRBD1 identical over 7 bases. J lost 6 bases, V lost 1 base, and 8 bases had no gene match. The CDR3 contains 15 residues. Germline CDR1 SNHLY, CDR2 FYNNEI. DNA of the CDR3: TGTGCCAGCAGTGAAGGGACAGGTAGAAGCGATGGCTACACCTTC. Its translation: CASSEGTGRSDGYTF.

The chain links TRBV7-9 to TRBJ1-2; 10 nucleotides agree with TRBD1. With V trimmed by 5 bases and J by 4 bases, 4 bases remained unmatched. This CDR3 comprises 14 residues. Germline lookup yields CDR1 SEHNR and CDR2 FQNEAQ (reference sequence). For the CDR3, the DNA is TGTGCCAGCAGCCCTCGGACAGGGGGCTATGGCTACACCTTC. This translates into CASSPRTGGYGYTF.